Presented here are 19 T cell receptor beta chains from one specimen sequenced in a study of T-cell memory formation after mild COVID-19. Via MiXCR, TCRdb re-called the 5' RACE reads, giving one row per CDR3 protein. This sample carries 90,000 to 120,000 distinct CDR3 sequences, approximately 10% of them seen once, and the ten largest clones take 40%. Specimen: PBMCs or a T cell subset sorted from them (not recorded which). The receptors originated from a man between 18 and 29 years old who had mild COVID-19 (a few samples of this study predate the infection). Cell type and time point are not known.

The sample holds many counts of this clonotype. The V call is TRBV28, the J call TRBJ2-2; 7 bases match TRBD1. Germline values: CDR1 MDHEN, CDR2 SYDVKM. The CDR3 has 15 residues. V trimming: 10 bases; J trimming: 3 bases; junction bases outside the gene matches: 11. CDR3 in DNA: TGTGCCACCCTTCCCGGTGACAGGGACACCGGGGAGCTGTTTTTT. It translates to CATLPGDRDTGELFF.

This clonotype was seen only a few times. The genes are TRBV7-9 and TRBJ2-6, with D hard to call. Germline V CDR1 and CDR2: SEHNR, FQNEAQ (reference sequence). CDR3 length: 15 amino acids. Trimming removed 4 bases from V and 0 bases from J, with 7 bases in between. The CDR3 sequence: CASSSHSSGANVLTF. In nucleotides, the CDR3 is TGTGCCAGCAGCTCGCACAGCTCTGGGGCCAACGTCCTGACTTTC.

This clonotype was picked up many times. Here the CDR3 DNA reads TGTGCCATCAGATCTGGAGTTGCCGGCTACGAGCAGTACGTC. Translation gives CAIRSGVAGYEQYV. This rearrangement joins TRBV10-3 to TRBJ2-7; D is uncertain. The CDR3 is 14 residues long. From germline, CDR1 is ENHRY and CDR2 SYGVKD. Trimming removed 6 bases at V and 3 bases at J, with 15 bases between.

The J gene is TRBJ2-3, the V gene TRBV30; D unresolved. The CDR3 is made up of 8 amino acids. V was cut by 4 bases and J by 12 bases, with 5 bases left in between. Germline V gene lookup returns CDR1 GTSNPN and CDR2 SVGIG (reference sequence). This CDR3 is CAWTDQYF. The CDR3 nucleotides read TGTGCCTGGACGGACCAGTATTTT. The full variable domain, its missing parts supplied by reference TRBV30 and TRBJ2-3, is SQTIHQWPATLVQPVGSPLSLECTVEGTSNPNLYWYRQAAGRGLQLLFYSVGIGQISSEVPQNLSASRPQDRQFILSSKKLLLSDSGFYLCAWTDQYFGPGTRLTVL.

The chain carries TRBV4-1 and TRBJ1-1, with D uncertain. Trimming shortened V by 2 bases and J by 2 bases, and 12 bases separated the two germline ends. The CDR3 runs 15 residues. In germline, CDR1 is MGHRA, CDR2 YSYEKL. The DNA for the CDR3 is TGCGCCAGCAGCCAAAATAAGGGCCCTAACACTGAAGCTTTCTTT. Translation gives CASSQNKGPNTEAFF.

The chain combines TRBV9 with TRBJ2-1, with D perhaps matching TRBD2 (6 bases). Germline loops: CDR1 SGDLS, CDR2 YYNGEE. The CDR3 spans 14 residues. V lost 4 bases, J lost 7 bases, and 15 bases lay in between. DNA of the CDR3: TGTGCCAGCAGCCCGGGGACCCGGGGGAATGAGCAGTTCTTC. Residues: CASSPGTRGNEQFF.

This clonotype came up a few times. CDR3 in amino acids: CSVVDRFTEAFF. Written as DNA, the CDR3 is TGCAGCGTTGTGGACCGGTTCACTGAAGCTTTCTTT. The chain links TRBV29-1 to TRBJ1-1; D is undetermined. Germline V gene data show CDR1 as SQVTM and CDR2 as ANQGSEA. With 4 bases removed from V and 4 bases from J, the gap between germline ends came to 10 bases. The CDR3 spans 12 residues.

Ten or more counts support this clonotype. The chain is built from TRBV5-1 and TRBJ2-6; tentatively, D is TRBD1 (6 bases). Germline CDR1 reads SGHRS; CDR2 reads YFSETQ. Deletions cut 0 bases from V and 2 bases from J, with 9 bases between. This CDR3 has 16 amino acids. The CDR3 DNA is TGCGCCAGCAGCTTGGGGACAGCTCCTGGGGCCAACGTCCTGACTTTC. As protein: CASSLGTAPGANVLTF.

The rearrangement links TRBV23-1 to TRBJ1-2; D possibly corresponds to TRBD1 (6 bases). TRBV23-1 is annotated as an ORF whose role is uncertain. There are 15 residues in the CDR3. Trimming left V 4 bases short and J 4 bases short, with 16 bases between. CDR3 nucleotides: TGCGCCAGCAGTCCTGGACAGCCCCACCCCTATGGCTACACCTTC. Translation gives CASSPGQPHPYGYTF.

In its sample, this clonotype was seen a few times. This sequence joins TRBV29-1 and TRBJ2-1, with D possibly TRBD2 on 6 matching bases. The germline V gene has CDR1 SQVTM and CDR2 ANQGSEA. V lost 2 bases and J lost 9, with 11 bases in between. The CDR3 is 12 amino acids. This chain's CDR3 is CSVETSGGEQFF. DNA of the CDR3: TGCAGCGTTGAAACTTCCGGGGGTGAGCAGTTCTTC.

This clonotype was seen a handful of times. As DNA, the CDR3 is TGCGCCAGCAGCCAAGCGTGGTCAGGTTGGCAGCCCCAGCATTTT. This gives the protein CASSQAWSGWQPQHF. The genes are TRBV4-1 and TRBJ1-5; D not certain. The CDR3 sequence is 15 residues long. V lost 1 base and J 7 bases, leaving 14 bases between the germline ends. Germline V gene lookup returns CDR1 MGHRA and CDR2 YSYEKL.

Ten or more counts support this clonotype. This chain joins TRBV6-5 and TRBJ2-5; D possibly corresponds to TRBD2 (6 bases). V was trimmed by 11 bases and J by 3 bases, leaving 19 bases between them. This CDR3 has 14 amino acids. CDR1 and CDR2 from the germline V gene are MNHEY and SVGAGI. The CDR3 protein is CAAFRGWDEETQYF. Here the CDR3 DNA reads TGTGCCGCCTTCCGGGGGTGGGATGAAGAGACCCAGTACTTC.

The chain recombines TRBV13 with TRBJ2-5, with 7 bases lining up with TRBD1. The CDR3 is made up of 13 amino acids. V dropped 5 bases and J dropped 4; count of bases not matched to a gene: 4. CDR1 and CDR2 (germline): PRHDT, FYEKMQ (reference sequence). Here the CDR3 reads CASSIQGSETQYF. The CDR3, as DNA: TGTGCCAGCAGCATACAGGGGTCAGAGACCCAGTACTTC.

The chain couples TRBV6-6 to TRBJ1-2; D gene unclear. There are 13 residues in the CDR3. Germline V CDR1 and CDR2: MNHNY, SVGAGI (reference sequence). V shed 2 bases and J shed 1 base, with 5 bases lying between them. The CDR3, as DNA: TGTGCCAGCAGTTACGAGAATAACTATGGCTACACCTTC. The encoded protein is CASSYENNYGYTF.

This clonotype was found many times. The CDR3, as DNA: TGTGCCAGCAGCTTCGAGGGCACAGATACGCAGTATTTT. Translating gives CASSFEGTDTQYF. The rearrangement links TRBV7-9 to TRBJ2-3; no firm D call. Trimming cost V 3 bases and J 1 base, with 5 bases left between them. CDR1 and CDR2 from the germline V gene are SEHNR and FQNEAQ (reference sequence). The CDR3 runs 13 residues.

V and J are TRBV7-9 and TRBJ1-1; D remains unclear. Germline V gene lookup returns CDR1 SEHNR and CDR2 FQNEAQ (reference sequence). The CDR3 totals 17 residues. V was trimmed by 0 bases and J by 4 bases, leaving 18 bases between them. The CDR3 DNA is TGTGCCAGCAGCTTAGCGAGGGATCCTGGGCCGAGCACTGAAGCTTTCTTT. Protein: CASSLARDPGPSTEAFF.

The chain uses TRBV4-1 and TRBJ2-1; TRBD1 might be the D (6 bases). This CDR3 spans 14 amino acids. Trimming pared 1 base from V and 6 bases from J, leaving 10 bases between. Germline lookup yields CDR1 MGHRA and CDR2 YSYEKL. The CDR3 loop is CASSQGLGGNEQFF. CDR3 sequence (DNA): TGCGCCAGCAGCCAAGGGTTAGGGGGCAATGAGCAGTTCTTC.

Here the CDR3 reads CASSLVAGASQETQYF. The CDR3 DNA reads as TGTGCCAGCAGCTTAGTGGCAGGGGCTTCCCAAGAGACCCAGTACTTC. The V call is TRBV7-6, the J call TRBJ2-5; tentative D call: TRBD1 (6 bases). Germline V gene data show CDR1 as SGHVS and CDR2 as FNYEAQ. This CDR3 has 16 amino acids. V gave up 1 base and J gave up 1 base, with 13 bases separating them.

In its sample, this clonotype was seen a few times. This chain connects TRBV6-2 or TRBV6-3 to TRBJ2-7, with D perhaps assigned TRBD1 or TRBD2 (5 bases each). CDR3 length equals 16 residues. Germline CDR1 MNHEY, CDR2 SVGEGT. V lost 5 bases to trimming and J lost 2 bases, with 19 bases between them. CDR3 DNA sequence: TGTGCCAGCAGTAGCTTGATCCGGGACGGGACCTACGAGCAGTACTTC. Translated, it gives CASSSLIRDGTYEQYF.